This T cell receptor (beta chain) was identified during a study of cytomegalovirus exposure and HLA in healthy donors. It was with 60 Vbeta and 13 Jbeta primers that the PCR ran. The table came from immunoSEQ multiplex PCR; TCRdb's copy has only in-frame clones and leaves some out. Among about 120,000 clones listed, approximately 84% were seen once. Concerning this clone itself: Its specificity is not known.

The length of the CDR3 is 15 residues. Germline V CDR1 and CDR2: MNHEY, SMNVEV (reference sequence). Trimming cost V 0 bases and J 0 bases, with 8 bases left between them. Study findings and constraints: Presence/absence comparisons presumed near-even sequencing depth among donors. Association of a missense DCLRE1C variant with TCR beta V- and J-gene trimming was reported in a later analysis. A previous analysis found most TCR beta V segments productive roughly 87% or roughly 30% of the time.

The chain recombines TRBV27 with TRBJ1-2; D gene uncertain. This TCR derives from a man between 18 and 29 years old in good health and CMV-seropositive. The specimen sequenced was PBMCs. CDR3: CASSLSWQSNYGYTF. The CDR3 DNA follows: TGTGCCAGCAGTTTATCGTGGCAGTCTAACTATGGCTACACCTTC.